This section outlines one TCR beta chain sequence together with its context. The data were obtained in a study of blood T cell repertoires in COVID-19. Background on the study: Spain, Italy and the United States supplied samples that represented acute and convalescent COVID-19. PBMCs, B-cell-depleted T cells, or T cells provided the cDNA or gDNA that made up the material.

As processed by the authors: Amplified reference gene primers provided the basis for estimating nucleated cell counts. Profiled with immunoSEQ multiplex PCR; TCRdb holds only in-frame clones, not every one. V, J and clone size were drawn from that table, and D and trimming were deduced from the DNA. This table has about 230,000 clones, around 84% appearing once. Germline V CDR1 and CDR2: SGHDN, FVKESK. This CDR3 has 13 amino acids. Trimming cost V 1 base and J 6 bases, with 7 bases left between them. The V gene is TRBV14, the J gene TRBJ2-4; D remains ambiguous. The clonotype originates from a man in his forties with acute or convalescent COVID-19. Sequenced input: peripheral blood. CDR3 DNA: TGTGCCAGCAGCCAAGGGGCGCTAAACATTCAGTACTTC. This sequence encodes CASSQGALNIQYF.